Shown below are 15 T cell receptor beta chains from a single sample sequenced in a study of CD8+CD57+ T cells in acquired aplastic anemia. Genomic DNA templated the TCR beta VDJ and CDR3 profiling. In TCRdb, the reads were re-called with MiXCR into one record per CDR3 protein. The table records 350,000 to 450,000 distinct CDR3 sequences, 65% to 80% of them present only once. Sequencing was done on a sample of sorted CD4+, CD8+, or CD8+CD57+ T cells (not recorded which) from PBMCs. Receptors originate from a human donor in good health, serving as a control.

A remark on this clonotype: Compared with germline, one end of the junction differs, possibly owing to a read error. The chain recombines TRBV19 with TRBJ1-4, with 7 positions matching TRBD1. Germline loops: CDR1 LNHDA, CDR2 SQIVND (reference sequence). The CDR3 has 14 residues. The CDR3 spells CASSTVGTDDKLYF. The CDR3 nucleotides are TGTGCCAGTAGTACTGTAGGGACAGATGACAAACTGTATTTC.

V usage is TRBV7-9 and J usage is TRBJ1-2, with D uncertain. The CDR3 consists of 12 residues. Trimming cost V 1 base and J 6 bases, with 6 bases left between them. The germline V gene has CDR1 SEHNR and CDR2 FQNEAQ (reference sequence). CDR3 loop: CASSLDKDGYTF. DNA of the CDR3: TGTGCCAGCAGCTTAGACAAGGATGGCTACACCTTC.

To note about this clonotype: An end of the junction does not agree with germline; a read error may underlie this. The CDR3 loop reads CASSELGTGPETQYF. For the CDR3, the DNA is TGTGCCAGCAGCGAGTTGGGGACAGGCCCAGAGACACAGTACTTC. V usage is TRBV9 and J usage is TRBJ2-5; 8 bases map to TRBD1. Germline assignment: CDR1 SGDLS and CDR2 YYNGEE. The CDR3 loop spans 15 amino acids.

Comments on this clonotype: Without the conserved terminal phenylalanine or tryptophan, this CDR3 likely stems from a read error. No DNA is shown, since the ends of the CDR3 on it are uncertain; the CDR3 is the one TCRdb lists. V and J are TRBV9 and TRBJ1-1. The CDR3 extends over 13 residues, inclusive of both ends. CDR1 and CDR2 from the germline V gene are SGDLS and YYNGEE. The CDR3 loop reads CASSAADGSGNTI.

The chain carries TRBV7-9 and TRBJ2-7; D may be TRBD1 or TRBD2 (5 bases each). V was pared by 1 base and J by 3 bases, with 7 bases between. CDR1 is SEHNR, CDR2 FQNEAQ, per germline (reference sequence). CDR3 length: 13 residues. CDR3 nucleotides: TGTGCCAGCAGCTTAGGAGGGGACTACGAGCAGTACGTC. Encoded protein: CASSLGGDYEQYV.

The rearrangement joins TRBV5-6 to TRBJ2-3; D call uncertain. The germline V gene encodes CDR1 SGHDT and CDR2 YYEEEE. The CDR3 has 14 amino acids. Deletions cut 1 base from V and 1 base from J, with 7 bases between. This chain's CDR3 is CASSLKRGTDTQYF. The CDR3 nucleotides are TGTGCCAGCAGCTTGAAACGGGGCACAGATACGCAGTATTTT.

The genes are TRBV15 and TRBJ1-4; TRBD1 might be the D (6 bases). The CDR3 covers 15 residues. Trimming removed 1 base at V and 8 bases at J, with 14 bases between. CDR1 and CDR2 from the germline V gene are LNHNV and YYDKDF (reference sequence). In DNA form, the CDR3 reads TGTGCCACCAGCAGAGTCGGAGGGCAGGGGGAAAAACTGTTTTTT. Protein: CATSRVGGQGEKLFF.

V usage is TRBV7-9 and J usage is TRBJ1-5; TRBD1 might be the D (5 bases). The V end was cut by 3 bases, the J end by 5 bases, with 11 bases between. CDR3 length: 14 residues. Germline V gene data show CDR1 as SEHNR and CDR2 as FQNEAQ (reference sequence). This CDR3 is CASSFSGGDQPQHF. The CDR3 DNA reads TGTGCCAGCAGCTTCTCGGGAGGGGATCAGCCCCAGCATTTT.

Regarding this clonotype: A read error may produce the germline difference seen at one junction end. The V call is TRBV7-2, the J call TRBJ2-6; the D gene is possibly TRBD1 (5 bases). The CDR3 consists of 15 residues. The germline V gene encodes CDR1 SGHTA and CDR2 FQGNSA. The CDR3 sequence: CASSLQSSGANVLTF. The CDR3 DNA reads TGTGCCAGCAGCCTACAGAGCTCTGGGGCGAACGTCCTGACTTTC.

The chain is built from TRBV24-1 and TRBJ2-2, with 7 bases matching TRBD1. Germline lookup yields CDR1 KGHDR and CDR2 SFDVKD. The ends lost 4 bases at V and 0 bases at J; junction bases unmatched: 4. The CDR3 loop spans 16 amino acids. The CDR3 here is CATSDYDRANTGELFF. CDR3 nucleotide sequence: TGTGCCACCAGTGACTACGACAGGGCGAACACCGGGGAGCTGTTTTTT.

V and J are TRBV20-1 and TRBJ2-7; D might be TRBD2 (6 bases). CDR3 length equals 15 residues. V was clipped by 1 base and J by 3 bases, with 16 bases between them. Germline assignment: CDR1 DFQATT and CDR2 SNEGSKA (reference sequence). CDR3 sequence (DNA): TGCAGTGCTAGAGGGTCTACGGGGGTACTCTACGAGCAGTACTTC. This gives the protein CSARGSTGVLYEQYF.

On this clonotype: This likely comes from a read error, as the CDR3 has no conserved phenylalanine or tryptophan at its end. J is TRBJ2-2 and V is TRBV20-1, with a tentative D call TRBD2 (6 bases). Germline V lookup: CDR1 DFQATT, CDR2 SNEGSKA (reference sequence). CDR3 length equals 15 residues. The CDR3 bases are TGCAGTGCTAGGGTCACGCGGCTTTGGAGCGGGCAGCTGTTTTGT. The encoded protein is CSARVTRLWSGQLFC.

This clonotype was counted once. The chain couples TRBV5-1 to TRBJ2-1, with 8 bases identical to TRBD2. After removal of 7 bases from V and 3 bases from J, the junction contained 12 bases not matched to a gene. The germline CDR1 and CDR2 sequences are SGHRS and YFSETQ. This CDR3 spans 16 amino acids. This CDR3 reads CASGSGGGADYNEQFF. The DNA for the CDR3 is TGCGCCAGCGGCTCGGGGGGGGGGGCAGACTACAATGAGCAGTTCTTC.

This clonotype was detected once. The rearrangement links TRBV7-2 to TRBJ2-1, with TRBD2 matching over 12 bases. The trim removed 6 bases at V and 9 bases at J, leaving 9 bases unmatched. This CDR3 spans 15 amino acids. The V gene's germline CDR1 is SGHTA and CDR2 FQGNSA. The CDR3 sequence: CASSGPSGGAFEQFF. CDR3 nucleotide sequence: TGTGCCAGCAGTGGGCCTAGCGGGGGGGCATTTGAGCAGTTCTTC.

This chain connects TRBV20-1 to TRBJ2-7; the match to TRBD1 covers 7 bases. The germline CDR1 and CDR2 sequences are DFQATT and SNEGSKA (reference sequence). After removal of 1 base from V and 6 bases from J, the junction contained 3 bases not matched to a gene. CDR3 size: 12 residues. The CDR3: CSARGQGVEQYF. CDR3 coding DNA: TGCAGTGCTAGAGGACAGGGCGTCGAGCAGTACTTC.